The sequence of this TCR beta chain was determined in a study of radiation and T cells in renal cell carcinoma. Study information: Nephrectomy followed 15 Gy stereotactic body radiation by 4 weeks.

This clone appeared once. Its antigen remains unidentified. Germline V CDR1 and CDR2: MNHEY, SMNVEV (reference sequence). The CDR3 is 23 residues long. The V end was cut by 1 base, the J end by 1 base, with 34 bases between. Clones were sequenced by immunoSEQ multiplex PCR, and TCRdb holds only the in-frame ones, with some missing. Among approximately 75,000 clones listed, about 81% were seen once. Regarding the study as a whole: From baseline, blood top tumor clonotypes peaked at 2 weeks post-radiation.

The time point is: blood 2 weeks post-SBRT. Indicated treatment: 15 Gy SBRT to primary tumor, nephrectomy 4 weeks later. The chain recombines TRBV27 with TRBJ1-1; a possible D gene is TRBD1 (5 bases). The origin of this receptor is a man in his sixties with renal cell carcinoma. Sequences were derived from blood, sampled from a patient whose treatment included radiotherapy and nephrectomy. This CDR3 reads CASSLYGLTFWDLASGTNTEAFF. Written as DNA, the CDR3 is TGTGCCAGCAGTTTATACGGACTTACATTCTGGGACCTAGCTTCGGGTACGAACACTGAAGCTTTCTTT.